This TCR beta chain was profiled in a study of Graves' ophthalmopathy and Graves' hyperthyroidism. The study, taken as a whole, reports: Blood also carried most expanded thyroid clonotypes exceeding 0.001 frequency.

Remarks on this clonotype: Antigen specificity is unknown.

The sequenced template was RNA, covering the TCR beta CDR3 region. An opening RT-PCR round employed HTBI primers and preceded a second-round multiplex PCR. In TCRdb, the multiplex PCR reads were re-called with MiXCR into one record per CDR3 protein. The data contain just over 400,000 distinct CDR3 sequences, roughly 21% of them seen just once; the ten biggest clones take up around 3.2%. An approximately 10 ml volume of fresh peripheral blood provided the PBMCs. J gave up 7 bases and V 3 bases, and 8 bases lay outside the gene matches. Germline CDR1 SNHLY, CDR2 FYNNEI. The CDR3 sequence is 14 residues long.

The chain carries TRBV2 and TRBJ1-1; 7 bases fit TRBD1. The TCR sequence derives from a woman between 18 and 29 years old with stable Graves' hyperthyroidism. The sample comprised peripheral blood. DNA for the CDR3: TGTGCCAGCAGTGAGGGGGGTAGGGACAGTGAAGCTTTCTTT. It specifies CASSEGGRDSEAFF.